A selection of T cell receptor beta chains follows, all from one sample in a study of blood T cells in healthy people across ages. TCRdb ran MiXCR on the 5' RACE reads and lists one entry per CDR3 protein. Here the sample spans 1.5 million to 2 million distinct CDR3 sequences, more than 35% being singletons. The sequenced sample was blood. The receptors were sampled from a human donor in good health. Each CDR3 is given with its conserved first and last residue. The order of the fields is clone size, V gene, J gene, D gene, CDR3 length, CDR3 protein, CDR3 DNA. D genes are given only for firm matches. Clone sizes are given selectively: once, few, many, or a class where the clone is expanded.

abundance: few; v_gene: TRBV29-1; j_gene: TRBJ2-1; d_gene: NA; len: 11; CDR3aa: CSVVRPGEQFF; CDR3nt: TGCAGCGTTGTCCGGCCCGGTGAGCAGTTCTTC
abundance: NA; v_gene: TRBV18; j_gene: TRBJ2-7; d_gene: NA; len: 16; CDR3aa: CASSPPGTRLGNEQYF; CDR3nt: TGTGCCAGCTCACCACCGGGGACACGTCTTGGGAATGAGCAGTACTTC
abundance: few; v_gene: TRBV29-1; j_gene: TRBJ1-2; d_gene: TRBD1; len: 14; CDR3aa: CSVEGTGQVYGYTF; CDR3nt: TGCAGCGTTGAAGGGACAGGGCAAGTCTATGGCTACACCTTC
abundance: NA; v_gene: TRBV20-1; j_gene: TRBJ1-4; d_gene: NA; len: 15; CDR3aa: CSARRQGIVNEKLFF; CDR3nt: TGCAGTGCTAGGAGGCAGGGTATCGTCAATGAAAAACTGTTTTTT
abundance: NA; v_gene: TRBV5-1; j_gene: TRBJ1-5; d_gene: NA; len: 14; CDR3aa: CASRESGGNQPQHF; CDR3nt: TGCGCCAGCAGGGAGTCAGGCGGCAATCAGCCCCAGCATTTT
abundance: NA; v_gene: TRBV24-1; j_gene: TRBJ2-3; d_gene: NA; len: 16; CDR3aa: CATRDTGGVSGDTQYF; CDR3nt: TGTGCCACCAGGGACACAGGGGGGGTATCCGGAGATACGCAGTATTTT
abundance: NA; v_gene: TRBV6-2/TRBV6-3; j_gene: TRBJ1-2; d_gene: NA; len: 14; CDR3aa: CASGGFAGNYGYTF; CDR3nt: TGTGCCAGCGGGGGTTTCGCTGGGAACTATGGCTACACCTTC
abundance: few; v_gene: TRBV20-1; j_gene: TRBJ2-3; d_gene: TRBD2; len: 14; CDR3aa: CSARLAGAPDTQYF; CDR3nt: TGCAGTGCCCGACTAGCGGGGGCCCCCGATACGCAGTATTTT
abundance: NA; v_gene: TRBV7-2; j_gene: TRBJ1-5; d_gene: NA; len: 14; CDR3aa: CASSWTVLNQPQHF; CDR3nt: TGTGCCAGCAGCTGGACAGTACTCAATCAGCCCCAGCATTTT
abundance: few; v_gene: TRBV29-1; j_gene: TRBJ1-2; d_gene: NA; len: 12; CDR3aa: CSVGQAEDGYTF; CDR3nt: TGCAGCGTTGGACAGGCGGAAGATGGCTACACCTTC
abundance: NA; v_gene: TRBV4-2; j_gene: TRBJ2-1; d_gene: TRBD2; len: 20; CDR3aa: CASSQGPGTSGGVTYNEQFF; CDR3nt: TGTGCCAGCAGCCAAGGCCCCGGGACTAGCGGGGGGGTTACCTACAATGAGCAGTTCTTC
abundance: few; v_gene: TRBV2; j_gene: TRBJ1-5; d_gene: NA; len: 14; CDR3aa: CASSRGSRGQPQHF; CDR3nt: TGTGCCAGCAGTCGAGGGTCCCGGGGCCAGCCCCAGCATTTT
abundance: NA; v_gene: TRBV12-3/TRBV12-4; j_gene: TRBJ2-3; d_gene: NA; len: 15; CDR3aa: CASTLGLASTDTQYF; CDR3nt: TGTGCCAGCACCCTGGGCCTCGCGAGCACAGATACGCAGTATTTT
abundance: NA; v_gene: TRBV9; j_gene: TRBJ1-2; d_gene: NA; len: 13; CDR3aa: CASSVGGLSHYTF; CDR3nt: TGTGCCAGCAGCGTAGGGGGACTCAGCCACTACACCTTC
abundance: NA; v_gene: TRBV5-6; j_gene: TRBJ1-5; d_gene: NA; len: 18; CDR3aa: CASSSNLDPTGGNQPQHF; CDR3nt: TGTGCCAGCAGCTCTAACCTTGACCCGACCGGGGGCAATCAGCCCCAGCATTTT
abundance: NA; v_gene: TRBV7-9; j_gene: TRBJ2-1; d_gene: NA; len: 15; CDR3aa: CASSLVGSSDNEQFF; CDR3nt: TGTGCCAGCAGCTTAGTCGGTAGCAGTGACAATGAGCAGTTCTTC
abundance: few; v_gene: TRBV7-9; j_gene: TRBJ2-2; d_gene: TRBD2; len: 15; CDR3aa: CASSPLASVAGELFF; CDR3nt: TGTGCCAGCAGCCCACTAGCGTCGGTAGCCGGGGAGCTGTTTTTT
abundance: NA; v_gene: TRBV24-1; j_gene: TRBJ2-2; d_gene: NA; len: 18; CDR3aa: CATSDLPALSGSTGELFF; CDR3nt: TGTGCCACCAGTGATTTACCAGCGTTGTCGGGAAGCACCGGGGAGCTGTTTTTT
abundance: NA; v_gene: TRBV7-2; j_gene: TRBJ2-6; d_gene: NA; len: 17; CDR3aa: CASSLNWGAPGANVLTF; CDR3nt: TGTGCCAGCAGCTTAAATTGGGGGGCTCCGGGGGCCAACGTCCTGACTTTC
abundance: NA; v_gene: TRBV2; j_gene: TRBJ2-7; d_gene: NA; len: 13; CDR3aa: CASSFGPLYEQYF; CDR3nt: TGTGCCAGCAGTTTCGGGCCCTTATACGAGCAGTACTTC
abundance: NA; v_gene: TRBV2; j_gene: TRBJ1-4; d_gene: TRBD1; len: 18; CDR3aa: CASSDPARQGRSGEKLFF; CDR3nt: TGTGCCAGCAGTGATCCTGCGAGACAGGGAAGAAGTGGGGAAAAACTGTTTTTT
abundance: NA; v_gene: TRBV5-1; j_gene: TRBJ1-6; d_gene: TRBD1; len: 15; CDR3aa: CAGGRLGQGFSPLHF; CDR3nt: TGCGCCGGGGGCCGGCTCGGACAGGGATTTTCACCCCTCCACTTT
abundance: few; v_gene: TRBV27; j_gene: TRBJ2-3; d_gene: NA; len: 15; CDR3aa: CASSWGSIPPDTQYF; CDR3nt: TGTGCCAGCAGTTGGGGCTCTATCCCACCAGATACGCAGTATTTT